The entry below gives a single T cell receptor beta chain sequence along with its context. The antigen is undetermined. Germline CDR1 reads SEHNR; CDR2 reads FQNEAQ (reference sequence). The length of the CDR3 is 14 residues. These data are taken from a study of CXCR3-negative and CXCR3-positive naive CD8 T cells. Study conclusions and caveats: Freshly isolated PBMCs were used in most assays, given partial CXCR3 loss after freezing.

It was by 5' RACE with UMI labels that the TRB cDNA libraries were prepared. Reanalyzing the 5' RACE reads, TCRdb keeps one entry per CDR3 protein, without DNA. Its listing shows about 130,000 distinct CDR3 sequences. The rearrangement uses TRBV7-9 and TRBJ1-2; TCRdb returns TRBD1, unconfirmable since there is no DNA. The sequenced sample consisted of naive CXCR3- CD8+ T cells from blood. Regarding subset: CD45RO-CCR7+CD27+CD95- naive CD8+ T cells lacking CXCR3 (TNR3-). The sequence came from a human donor in good health. Some clones in this sample may be carry-over from other donors' samples. Here the CDR3 reads CASSIRTGGSGYTF.